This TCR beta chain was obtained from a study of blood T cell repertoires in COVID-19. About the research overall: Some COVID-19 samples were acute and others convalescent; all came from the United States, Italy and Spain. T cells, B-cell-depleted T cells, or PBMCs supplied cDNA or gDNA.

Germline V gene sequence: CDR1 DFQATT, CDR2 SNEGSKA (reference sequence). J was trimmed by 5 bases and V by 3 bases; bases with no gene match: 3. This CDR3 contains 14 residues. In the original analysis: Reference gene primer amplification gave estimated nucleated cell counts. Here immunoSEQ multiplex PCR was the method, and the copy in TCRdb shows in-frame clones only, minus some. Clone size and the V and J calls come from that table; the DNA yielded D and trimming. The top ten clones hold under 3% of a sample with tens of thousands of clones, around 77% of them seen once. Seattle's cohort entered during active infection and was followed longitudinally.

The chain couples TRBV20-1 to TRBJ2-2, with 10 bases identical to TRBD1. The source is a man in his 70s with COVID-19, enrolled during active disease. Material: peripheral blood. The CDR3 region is CSASGDRGTGELFF. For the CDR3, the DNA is TGCAGTGCTAGTGGGGACAGGGGAACCGGGGAGCTGTTTTTT.